The sequence of this T cell receptor beta chain was determined in a study of T cell responses to AZD1222 COVID-19 vaccine (dated by TCRdb to about 2021). For the wider study: AZD1222 recipients whose second dose came at about 4 weeks and those whose second dose came at about 12 weeks were combined into one group, since spike-specific TCR depth and breadth did not differ between the two schedules. Trial participants were enrolled by age into 18-55, 56-69 and 70-plus year subgroups, with roughly 150, 30 and 60 TCR-sequenced participants respectively. TCR sequencing covered roughly 230 trial participants: about 210 given two doses of AZD1222 and approximately 25 given two doses of MenACWY control vaccine. The full study reports these points: The 56-69-year group was small, and its depth increase did not reach significance, likely because of low power. After two AZD1222 doses, spike-specific TCR breadth and depth were significantly higher than at day 0 and than in MenACWY recipients. Vaccine-associated CD4 TCRs spanned the whole spike protein, with dominant responses in regions 160-218 and 743-854. Most participants were white British and females outnumbered males, and the authors suggested that clonal diversity may have been underestimated. Nearly half of unique spike-specific TCRs reportedly recognized epitopes outside regions mutated in the B.1.351 and B.1.1.7 variants. No day 14 peak-response samples were available, so repertoires were characterized only after the peak T cell response. Conclusions about previously exposed vaccinees are limited, since just five or six AZD1222 recipients were seropositive for SARS-CoV-2 at baseline.

The CDR3 regions of human TCRbeta chains were subjected to immunosequencing. The original pipeline was this. TCRs in the repertoires were compared against a reference library of SARS-CoV-2-specific TCRs that had been generated with the MIRA antigen-specificity platform. Breadth meant the fraction of unique TCRs that were SARS-CoV-2-associated, whereas depth meant the fraction of total T cells that were SARS-CoV-2-associated. Each spike-specific TCR was assigned to its reactive spike region and to a CD4 or CD8 class using the MIRA data. Log10-transformed breadth and depth values were compared by one-way ANOVA with Sidak's multiple comparisons tests. The table was pulled from immuneACCESS by TCRdb, which kept in-frame rearrangements only. Such tables lose some clones; where checked, under half of the loss comes from unresolved V genes, and the rest has no known cause. That table gives V, J and clone size, and the DNA gave D and trimming. The table for this sample lists tens of thousands of clones; roughly 82% of them were counted only once. The ten largest clonotypes hold 2.9% of the sample.

A remark on this clone: Its antigen is still unknown. No clone much larger than this one lies a single base away; base qualities are absent.

The sample's time point label is to be understood as: baseline before first vaccination. Samples from vaccinated people were obtained from the UK trials COV001 and COV002, which included a single-blind randomized controlled phase 2/3 trial of AZD1222 (ChAdOx1 nCoV-19) in healthy adults. For TCRbeta chain sequencing, PBMC samples were collected from trial participants at day 0 and at day 28 after the second dose. The clonotype originates from an adult in good health. The sequenced sample was peripheral blood, obtained on day 0 of AZD1222 vaccination.

In nucleotide form, the sequence is TGTGCTAGTGCGAGAGGGTCGGAATCTTACGAGCAGTACTTC. Translated, it reads CASARGSESYEQYF. The chain couples TRBV12-5 to TRBJ2-7, with a tentative D gene TRBD2 over 5 matching bases. The germline V gene encodes CDR1 LGHNT and CDR2 FRNRAP. Cut back by 7 bases and 4 bases, the V and J ends lie 17 bases apart. There are 14 amino acids in the CDR3, from cysteine to phenylalanine inclusive. Only the CDR3 DNA is retained, 42 bases long and in frame from the first base. Joined to the reference TRBV12-5 and TRBJ2-7 proteins, this CDR3 gives the full variable domain: DARVTQTPRHKVTEMGQEVTMRCQPILGHNTVFWYRQTMMQGLELLAYFRNRAPLDDSGMPKDRFSAEMPDATLATLKIQPSEPRDSAVYFCASARGSESYEQYFGPGTRLTVT.